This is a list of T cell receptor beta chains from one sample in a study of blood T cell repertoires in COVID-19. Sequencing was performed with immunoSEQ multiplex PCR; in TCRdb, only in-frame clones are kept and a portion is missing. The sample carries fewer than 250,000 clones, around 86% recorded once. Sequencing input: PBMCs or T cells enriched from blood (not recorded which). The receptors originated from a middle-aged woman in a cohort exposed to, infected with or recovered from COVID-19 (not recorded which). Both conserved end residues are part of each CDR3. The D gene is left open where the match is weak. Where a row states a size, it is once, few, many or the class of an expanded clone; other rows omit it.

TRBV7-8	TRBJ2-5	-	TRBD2	CASSLASGRETQYF	TGTGCCAGCAGCTTAGCTAGCGGGAGAGAGACCCAGTACTTC
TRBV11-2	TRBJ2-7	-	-	CASLGQDSYEQYF	TGTGCCAGCCTGGGGCAGGACTCCTACGAGCAGTACTTC
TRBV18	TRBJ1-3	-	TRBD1	CASSPRDRASGGTIYF	TGTGCCAGCTCACCACGGGACAGGGCCTCCGGAGGCACCATATATTTT
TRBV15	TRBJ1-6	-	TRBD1	CATSRDRDDSPLHF	TGTGCCACCAGCCGGGACAGGGATGATTCACCCCTCCACTTT
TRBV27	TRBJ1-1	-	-	CASSLNRNTEAFF	TGTGCCAGCAGTTTAAACAGGAACACTGAAGCTTTCTTT
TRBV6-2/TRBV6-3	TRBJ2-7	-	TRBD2	CASSYSKTSGSYEQYF	TGTGCCAGCAGTTACTCTAAGACTAGCGGGAGTTACGAGCAGTACTTC
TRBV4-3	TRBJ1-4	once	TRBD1	CASSQGRGRGEKLFF	TGCGCCAGCAGCCAAGGGAGGGGGCGGGGTGAAAAACTGTTTTTT
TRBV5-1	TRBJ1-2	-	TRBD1	CASAEQGTVILEDGYTF	TGCGCCAGCGCCGAACAGGGGACAGTAATTTTGGAAGATGGCTACACCTTC
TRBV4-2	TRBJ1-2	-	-	CASSQRTEANYGYTF	TGTGCCAGCAGCCAGAGGACAGAAGCTAACTATGGCTACACCTTC
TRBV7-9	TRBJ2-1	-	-	CASSLLVGHGDNEQFF	TGTGCCAGCAGCTTATTAGTAGGCCACGGGGACAATGAGCAGTTCTTC
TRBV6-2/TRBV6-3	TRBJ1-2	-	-	CASSYNEKNDYGYTF	TGTGCCAGCAGTTACAATGAGAAGAATGACTATGGCTACACCTTC
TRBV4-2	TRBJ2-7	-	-	CASSPRDGSSYEQYF	TGTGCCAGCAGCCCTCGGGACGGGAGCTCCTACGAGCAGTACTTC
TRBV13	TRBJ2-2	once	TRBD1	CASSKRQGANTGELFF	TGTGCCAGCAGTAAAAGACAGGGGGCGAACACCGGGGAGCTGTTTTTT
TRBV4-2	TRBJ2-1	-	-	CASSQDRRDYNEQFF	TGTGCCAGCAGCCAAGATCGGCGGGACTACAATGAGCAGTTCTTC
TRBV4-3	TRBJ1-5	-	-	CASSQIYLGRGSQPQHF	TGCGCCAGCAGCCAAATCTACCTTGGAAGAGGCAGTCAGCCCCAGCATTTT
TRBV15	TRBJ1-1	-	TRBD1	CATSRGTGLTEAFF	TGTGCCACCAGCAGAGGGACAGGGTTAACTGAAGCTTTCTTT
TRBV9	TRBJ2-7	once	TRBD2	CASSPSSGGAREQYF	TGTGCCAGCAGCCCTTCATCGGGAGGGGCCCGCGAGCAGTACTTC
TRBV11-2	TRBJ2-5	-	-	CASSFWAQRETQYF	TGTGCCAGCAGCTTTTGGGCCCAGAGAGAGACCCAGTACTTC
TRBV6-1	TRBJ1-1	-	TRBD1	CASSEVTGGLAFF	TGTGCCAGCAGTGAAGTTACAGGGGGCCTCGCTTTCTTT
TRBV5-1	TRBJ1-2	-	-	CASSLTESNYGYTF	TGCGCCAGCAGCTTGACCGAGTCTAACTATGGCTACACCTTC
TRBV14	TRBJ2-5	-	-	CASSQDQTSQETQYF	TGTGCCAGCAGCCAAGATCAAACATCCCAAGAGACCCAGTACTTC
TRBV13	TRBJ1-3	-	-	CASSLGLRGEGPSGNTIYF	TGTGCCAGCAGCTTAGGTCTGCGTGGGGAGGGCCCCTCTGGAAACACCATATATTTT
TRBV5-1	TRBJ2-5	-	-	CASSAHLQETQYF	TGCGCCAGCAGCGCACACCTCCAAGAGACCCAGTACTTC
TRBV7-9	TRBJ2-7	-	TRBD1	CASSLDRGNEQYF	TGTGCCAGCAGCTTAGACAGGGGCAACGAGCAGTACTTC
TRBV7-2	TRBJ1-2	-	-	CASSLVQTYGYTF	TGTGCCAGCAGCTTAGTACAGACCTATGGCTACACCTTC
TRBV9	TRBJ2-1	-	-	CASSKGGGMNEQFF	TGTGCCAGCAGCAAAGGAGGAGGGATGAATGAGCAGTTCTTC
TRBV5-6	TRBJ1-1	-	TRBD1	CASSPGTGVYEAFF	TGTGCCAGCAGCCCTGGGACAGGGGTTTATGAAGCTTTCTTT